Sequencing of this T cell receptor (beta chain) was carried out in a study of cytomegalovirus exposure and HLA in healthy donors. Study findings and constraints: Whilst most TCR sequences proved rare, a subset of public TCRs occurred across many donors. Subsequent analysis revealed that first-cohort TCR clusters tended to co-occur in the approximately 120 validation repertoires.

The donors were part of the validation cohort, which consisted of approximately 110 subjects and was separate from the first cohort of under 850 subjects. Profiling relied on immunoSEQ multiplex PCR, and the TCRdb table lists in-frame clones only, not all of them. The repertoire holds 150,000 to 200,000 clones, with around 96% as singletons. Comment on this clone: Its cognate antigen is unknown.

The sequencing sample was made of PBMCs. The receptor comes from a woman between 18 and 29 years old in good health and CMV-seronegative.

The CDR3, as DNA: TGTGCCAGTAGTATCACCGTTAGAGCGGCTAACTATGGCTACACCTTC. Translated: CASSITVRAANYGYTF. This chain connects TRBV19 to TRBJ1-2; D uncertain. This CDR3 region has 16 residues. The germline CDR1 and CDR2 sequences are LNHDA and SQIVND (reference sequence). The V and J ends lost 3 bases and 0 bases respectively, with 14 bases between them.